Listed below are T cell receptor beta chains from one sample, sequenced in a study of cytomegalovirus exposure and HLA in healthy donors. The table came from immunoSEQ multiplex PCR; TCRdb's copy has only in-frame clones and leaves some out. The sample lists approximately 240,000 clones; more than 60% were seen once. Sequencing input: PBMCs. The receptors were gathered from a woman aged 55-69 years in good health and CMV-seropositive. Both conserved end residues are part of each CDR3. Expanded clones get a size class; other rows say once, few or many, or leave the size out.

J gene | CDR3 length | clone size | V gene | CDR3 protein
TRBJ2-6 | 13 | few | TRBV5-4 | CASSDGQGAVLTF
TRBJ2-7 | 15 | NA | TRBV9 | CASSLGTSGEYEQYF
TRBJ2-7 | 15 | once | TRBV7-2 | CASSLWDSLGDEQYF
TRBJ1-2 | 17 | NA | TRBV30 | CAWSVQGTGSFHYGYTF
TRBJ1-1 | 15 | NA | TRBV4-3 | CASSQVDATDTEAFF
TRBJ1-2 | 15 | NA | TRBV5-6 | CASSLEEGRYYGYTF
TRBJ2-2 | 17 | NA | TRBV5-1 | CASRVTEGWTLTGELFF
TRBJ2-5 | 20 | NA | TRBV27 | CASRSLPRTSGSATGETQYF
TRBJ2-4 | 17 | NA | TRBV6-1 | CASSVRLAGGRGNIQYF
TRBJ1-4 | 15 | NA | TRBV11-3 | CASSLGQSPNEKLFF
TRBJ1-1 | 13 | once | TRBV5-1 | CASKRQGGTEAFF
TRBJ2-5 | 17 | NA | TRBV6-1 | CASSERGLAGGQETQYF
TRBJ2-1 | 16 | NA | TRBV11-2 | CASSPMAAGSYNEQFF
TRBJ2-2 | 16 | NA | TRBV21-1 | CASSKDRQAGTGELFF
TRBJ1-5 | 18 | NA | TRBV4-3 | CASSTGASKGLSNQPQHF
TRBJ1-6 | 15 | NA | TRBV14 | CASSRRTAYNSPLHF
TRBJ2-5 | 16 | NA | TRBV6-5 | CASSYSRTGAGETQYF
TRBJ1-5 | 14 | NA | TRBV2 | CASRETGLNQPQHF
TRBJ1-2 | 14 | NA | TRBV4-3 | CASSQETGNYGYTF
TRBJ2-3 | 17 | few | TRBV4-3 | CASSQSPRGSPTDTQYF
TRBJ2-5 | 13 | few | TRBV5-6 | CASSYRGEETQYF
TRBJ1-1 | 14 | once | TRBV7-2 | CASSMYQGNTEAFF
TRBJ2-7 | 14 | NA | TRBV7-2 | CASSTQLGGGEQYF
TRBJ2-1 | 16 | NA | TRBV28 | CASSFVAGHSYNEQFF
TRBJ1-5 | 15 | NA | TRBV6-1 | CASKNRRLSNQPQHF
NA | 17 | NA | TRBV5-1 | CASSLAGRGTGGYEQYF
TRBJ1-1 | 15 | NA | TRBV7-2 | CASSLVPGSNTEAFF
TRBJ2-3 | 15 | NA | TRBV5-1 | CASSLAPTGGDTQYF
TRBJ1-2 | 14 | NA | TRBV2 | CASMSPRANYGYTF
TRBJ2-7 | 13 | once | TRBV30 | CAWSGTGTPQQYF
TRBJ2-1 | 15 | few | TRBV10-2 | CASSPRLAGANEQFF
TRBJ2-4 | 15 | NA | TRBV4-1 | CASSSGQGTKNIQYF
TRBJ1-1 | 15 | NA | TRBV7-6 | CASSRKGGTPIEAFF
TRBJ2-5 | 14 | NA | TRBV6-5 | CASSYRGSGETQYF
TRBJ1-1 | 13 | once | TRBV19 | CASSVQINTEAFF
TRBJ2-7 | 16 | NA | TRBV7-2 | CASSLTRTGGTYEQYF
TRBJ2-7 | 17 | NA | TRBV15 | CATSREYGGSGAYEQYF
TRBJ2-1 | 15 | many | TRBV6-5 | CASRSEALGYNEQFF
TRBJ2-1 | 18 | NA | TRBV4-2 | CASSQVTSGGSSYNEQFF
TRBJ1-4 | 14 | NA | TRBV5-6 | CASSFATGYEKLFF
TRBJ1-2 | 13 | NA | TRBV2 | CASVPQGAGGYTF
TRBJ1-1 | 16 | few | TRBV5-4 | CASSAGGLLGNTEAFF
TRBJ2-7 | 14 | NA | TRBV7-2 | CASSLVGRGYEQYF
TRBJ1-2 | 12 | few | TRBV6-1 | CASRRGGYGYTF
TRBJ2-7 | 14 | NA | TRBV5-1 | CASSLTASSYEQYF
TRBJ1-2 | 15 | few | TRBV21-1 | CASSTDRGRDYGYTF
TRBJ1-2 | 12 | NA | TRBV30 | CAWSVQGYGYTF
TRBJ1-1 | 16 | NA | TRBV21-1 | CASSDLEQGMNTEAFF
TRBJ2-7 | 14 | NA | TRBV30 | CACTNEDRGYEQYF
TRBJ2-3 | 13 | NA | TRBV27 | CASRLAGADTQYF
TRBJ2-5 | 13 | few | TRBV27 | CASSFSYSAEQYF
TRBJ1-6 | 15 | NA | TRBV6-1 | CASNPQGTYNSPLHF
TRBJ2-5 | 15 | few | TRBV5-1 | CASSLTGGYQETQYF
TRBJ2-1 | 14 | few | TRBV4-3 | CASGTSGGTGEQFF
TRBJ2-7 | 15 | NA | TRBV9 | CASSVGEGSTYEQYF